This T cell receptor (beta chain) was captured in a study of CXCR3-negative and CXCR3-positive naive CD8 T cells. The libraries of TRB cDNA were constructed through 5' RACE using UMI labels. TCRdb re-called the 5' RACE reads and gives one entry per CDR3 protein, without DNA. The table counts over 100,000 distinct CDR3 sequences; 0.4% to 0.5% lies in the top ten. A word on this clonotype: As yet, its antigen is unknown.

Study results and limitations: Hydrophobicity of TRB CDR3s was greater in CXCR3-positive naive cells than in CXCR3-negative naive cells.

The germline V gene has CDR1 SGDLS and CDR2 YYNGEE. The CDR3 spans 15 residues. Input material: naive CXCR3+ CD8+ T cells from blood. As for subset: CD45RO-CCR7+CD27+CD95- naive CD8+ T cells expressing CXCR3 (TNR3+). The chain joins TRBV9 to TRBJ2-7; TCRdb lists TRBD2, though no DNA is available to test this call. The TCR originated in a human donor in good health. Some clones in this sample may be carry-over from other donors' samples. CDR3 protein: CASSPEGAGSYEQYF.